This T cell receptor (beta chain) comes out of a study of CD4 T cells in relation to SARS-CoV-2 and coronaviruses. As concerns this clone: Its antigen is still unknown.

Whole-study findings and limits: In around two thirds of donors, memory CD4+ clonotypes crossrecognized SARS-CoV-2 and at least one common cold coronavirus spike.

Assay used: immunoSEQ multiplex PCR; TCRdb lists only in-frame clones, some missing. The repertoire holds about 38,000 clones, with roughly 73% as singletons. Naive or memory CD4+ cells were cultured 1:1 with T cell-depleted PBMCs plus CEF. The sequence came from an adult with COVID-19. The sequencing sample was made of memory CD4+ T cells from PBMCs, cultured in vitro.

The CDR3 coding sequence is TGTGCCAGCAGCCAAGACGGGACTAGCAACAACAATGAGCAGTTCTTC. Translation gives CASSQDGTSNNNEQFF. The gene calls are TRBV4-2 and TRBJ2-1; 9 bases align to TRBD2. The trim removed 0 bases at V and 5 bases at J, leaving 5 bases unmatched. Germline-derived CDR1 and CDR2 are LGHNA and YNFKEQ. The CDR3 sequence is 16 residues long.